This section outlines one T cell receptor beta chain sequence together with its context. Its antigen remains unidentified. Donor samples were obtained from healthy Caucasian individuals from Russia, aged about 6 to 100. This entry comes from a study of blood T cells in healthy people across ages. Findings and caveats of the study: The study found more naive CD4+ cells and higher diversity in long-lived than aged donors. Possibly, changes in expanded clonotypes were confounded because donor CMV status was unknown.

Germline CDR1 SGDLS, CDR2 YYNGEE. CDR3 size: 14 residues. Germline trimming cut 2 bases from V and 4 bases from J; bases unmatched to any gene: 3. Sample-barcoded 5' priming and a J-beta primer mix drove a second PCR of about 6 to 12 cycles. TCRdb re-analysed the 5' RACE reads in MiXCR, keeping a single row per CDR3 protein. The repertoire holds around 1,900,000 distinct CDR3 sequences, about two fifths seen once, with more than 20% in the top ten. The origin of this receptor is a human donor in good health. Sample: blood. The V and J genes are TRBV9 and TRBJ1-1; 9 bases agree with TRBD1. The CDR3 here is CASSVVTGGTEAFF. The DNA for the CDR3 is TGTGCCAGCAGCGTTGTGACAGGGGGCACTGAAGCTTTCTTT.